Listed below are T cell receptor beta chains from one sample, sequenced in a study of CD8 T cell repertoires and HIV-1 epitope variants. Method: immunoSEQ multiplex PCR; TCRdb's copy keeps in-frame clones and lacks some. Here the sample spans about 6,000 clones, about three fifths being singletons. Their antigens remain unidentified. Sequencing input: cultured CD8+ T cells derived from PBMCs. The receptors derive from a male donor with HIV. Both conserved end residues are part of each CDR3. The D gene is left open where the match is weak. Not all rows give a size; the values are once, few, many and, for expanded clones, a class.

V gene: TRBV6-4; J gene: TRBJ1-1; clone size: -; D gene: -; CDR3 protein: CASTDGGIRAFF; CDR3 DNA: TGTGCCAGCACCGATGGGGGGATAAGAGCTTTCTTT
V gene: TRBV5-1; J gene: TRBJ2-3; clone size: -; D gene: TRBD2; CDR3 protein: CASRTSGSASTDTQYF; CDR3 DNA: TGCGCCAGTCGGACTAGCGGGAGTGCTAGCACAGATACGCAGTATTTT
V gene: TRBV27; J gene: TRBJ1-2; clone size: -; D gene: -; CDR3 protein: CASSFWPLSDGYTF; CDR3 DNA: TGTGCCAGCAGTTTCTGGCCTCTGTCTGACGGCTACACCTTC
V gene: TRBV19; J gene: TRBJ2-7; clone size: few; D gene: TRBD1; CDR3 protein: CASSRGTAYEQYF; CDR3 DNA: TGTGCCAGTAGTAGAGGGACAGCCTACGAGCAGTACTTC
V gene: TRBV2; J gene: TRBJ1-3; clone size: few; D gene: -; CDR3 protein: CASSDDVAGNTIYF; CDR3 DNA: TGTGCCAGCAGTGATGATGTGGCTGGAAACACCATATATTTT
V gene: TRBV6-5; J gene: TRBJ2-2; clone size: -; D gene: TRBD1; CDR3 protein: CASSYPGQGHTGELFF; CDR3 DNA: TGTGCCAGCAGTTACCCGGGACAGGGGCACACCGGGGAGCTGTTTTTT
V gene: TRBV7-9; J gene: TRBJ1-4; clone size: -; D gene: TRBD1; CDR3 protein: CASSPGTGIVTNEKLFF; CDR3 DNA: TGTGCCAGCAGCCCCGGGACAGGGATCGTAACTAATGAAAAACTGTTTTTT
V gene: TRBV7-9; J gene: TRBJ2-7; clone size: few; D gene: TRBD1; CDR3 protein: CASSLDRDRGSGYF; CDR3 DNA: TGTGCCAGCAGCTTGGACCGGGACAGGGGATCTGGGTACTTC
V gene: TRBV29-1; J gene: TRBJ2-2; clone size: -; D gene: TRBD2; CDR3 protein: CSVRTSGRPNTGELFF; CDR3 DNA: TGCAGCGTTCGGACTAGCGGGAGGCCGAACACCGGGGAGCTGTTTTTT
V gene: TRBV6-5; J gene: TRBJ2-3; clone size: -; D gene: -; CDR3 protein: CASSPGLRDGTQYF; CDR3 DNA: TGTGCCAGCAGTCCTGGACTGAGAGACGGTACGCAGTATTTT
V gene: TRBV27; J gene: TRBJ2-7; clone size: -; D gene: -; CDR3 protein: CASMGRGLNYEQYF; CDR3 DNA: TGTGCCAGTATGGGCCGTGGACTAAACTACGAGCAGTACTTC
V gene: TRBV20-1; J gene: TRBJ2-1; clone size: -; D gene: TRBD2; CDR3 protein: CSATLAGVQFF; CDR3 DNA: TGCAGTGCTACACTAGCGGGGGTGCAGTTCTTC
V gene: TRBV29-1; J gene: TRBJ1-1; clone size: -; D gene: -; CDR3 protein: CSVEGGGTEAFF; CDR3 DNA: TGCAGCGTTGAAGGGGGGGGGACTGAAGCTTTCTTT
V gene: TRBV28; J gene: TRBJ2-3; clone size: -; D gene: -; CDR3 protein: CASRYTDTQYF; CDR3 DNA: TGTGCCAGCAGGTACACAGATACGCAGTATTTT
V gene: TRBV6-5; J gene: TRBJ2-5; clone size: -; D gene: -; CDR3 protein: CASSTGGVGETQYF; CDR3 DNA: TGTGCCAGCAGTACCGGGGGAGTGGGAGAGACCCAGTACTTC
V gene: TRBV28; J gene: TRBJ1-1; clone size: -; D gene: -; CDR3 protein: CASSGGDGTEAFF; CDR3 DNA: TGTGCCAGCAGCGGAGGGGACGGCACTGAAGCTTTCTTT
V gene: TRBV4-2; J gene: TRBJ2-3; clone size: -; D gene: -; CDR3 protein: CASSLGGPTDTQYF; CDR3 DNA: TGTGCCAGCAGCCTCGGAGGGCCAACAGATACGCAGTATTTT
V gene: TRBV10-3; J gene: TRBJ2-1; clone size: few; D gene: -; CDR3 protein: CAISEGRDNEQFF; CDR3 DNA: TGTGCCATCAGTGAGGGCAGGGACAATGAGCAGTTCTTC
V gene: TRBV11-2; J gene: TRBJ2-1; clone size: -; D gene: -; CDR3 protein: CASSLTGSSYNEQFF; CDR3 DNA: TGTGCCAGCAGCTTGACGGGGAGCTCCTACAATGAGCAGTTCTTC
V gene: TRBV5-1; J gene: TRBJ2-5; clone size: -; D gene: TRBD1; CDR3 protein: CASSLRQGEETQYF; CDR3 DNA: TGCGCCAGCAGCTTAAGACAGGGTGAAGAGACCCAGTACTTC
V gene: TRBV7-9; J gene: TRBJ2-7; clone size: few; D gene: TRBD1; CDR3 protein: CASSLVPDRGYEQYF; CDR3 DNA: TGTGCCAGCAGCTTAGTCCCGGACAGGGGCTACGAGCAGTACTTC
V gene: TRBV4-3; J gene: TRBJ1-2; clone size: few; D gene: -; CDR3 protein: CASSQSRGLNYGYTF; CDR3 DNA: TGCGCCAGCAGCCAGTCGCGGGGGCTGAACTATGGCTACACCTTC
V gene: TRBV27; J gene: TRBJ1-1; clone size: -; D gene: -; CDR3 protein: CASSLSSGLTNTEAFF; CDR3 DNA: TGTGCCAGCAGTTTATCGTCCGGGCTTACGAACACTGAAGCTTTCTTT
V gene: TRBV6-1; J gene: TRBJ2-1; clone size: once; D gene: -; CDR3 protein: CASSESPPVYNEQFF; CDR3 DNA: TGTGCCAGCAGCGAATCCCCCCCAGTCTACAATGAGCAGTTCTTC
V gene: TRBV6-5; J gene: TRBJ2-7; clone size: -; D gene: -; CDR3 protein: CASSPPEKASYEQYF; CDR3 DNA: TGTGCCAGCAGTCCCCCCGAGAAGGCCTCCTACGAGCAGTACTTC
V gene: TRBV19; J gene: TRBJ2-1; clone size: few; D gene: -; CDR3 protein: CASSATGFGEQFF; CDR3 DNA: TGTGCCAGTAGTGCGACAGGCTTTGGGGAGCAGTTCTTC
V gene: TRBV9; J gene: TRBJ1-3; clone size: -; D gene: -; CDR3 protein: CASSVWSSGNTIYF; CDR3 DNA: TGTGCCAGCAGCGTTTGGAGCTCTGGAAACACCATATATTTT
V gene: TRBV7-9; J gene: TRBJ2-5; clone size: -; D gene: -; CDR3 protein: CASSLVVEETQYF; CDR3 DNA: TGTGCCAGCAGCTTAGTAGTTGAAGAGACCCAGTACTTC
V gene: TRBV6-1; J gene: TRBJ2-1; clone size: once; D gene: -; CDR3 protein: CASSALDRLGVYNEQFF; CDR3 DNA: TGTGCCAGCAGTGCCCTTGATCGGCTAGGGGTCTACAATGAGCAGTTCTTC
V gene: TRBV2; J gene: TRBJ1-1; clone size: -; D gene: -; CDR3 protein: CASRNSGKQLGFF; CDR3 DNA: TGTGCCAGCAGGAATTCGGGGAAGCAACTGGGGTTCTTT
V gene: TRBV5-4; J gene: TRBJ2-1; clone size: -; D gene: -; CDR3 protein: CASSGSSYNEQFF; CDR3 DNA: TGTGCCAGCAGCGGTAGCTCCTACAATGAGCAGTTCTTC
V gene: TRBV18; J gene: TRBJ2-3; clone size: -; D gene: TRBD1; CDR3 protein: CASSDRGRGTDTQYF; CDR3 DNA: TGTGCCAGCTCAGACAGGGGGCGGGGCACAGATACGCAGTATTTT
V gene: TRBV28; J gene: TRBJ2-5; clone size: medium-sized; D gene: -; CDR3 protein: CASSSPLGGETQYF; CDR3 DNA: TGTGCCAGCAGTTCACCCCTGGGGGGAGAGACCCAGTACTTC
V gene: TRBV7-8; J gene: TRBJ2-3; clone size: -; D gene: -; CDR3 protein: CASSLRQGGRTDTQYF; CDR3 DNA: TGTGCCAGCAGCTTGCGCCAGGGGGGCCGCACAGATACGCAGTATTTT
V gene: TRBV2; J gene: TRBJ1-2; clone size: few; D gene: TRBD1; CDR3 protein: CASRGGQNYGYTF; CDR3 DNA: TGTGCCAGCAGGGGGGGACAGAACTATGGCTACACCTTC
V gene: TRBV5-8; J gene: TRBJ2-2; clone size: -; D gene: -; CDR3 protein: CASSLAGGGNTGELFF; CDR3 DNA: TGTGCCAGCAGCTTGGCCGGCGGAGGGAACACCGGGGAGCTGTTTTTT
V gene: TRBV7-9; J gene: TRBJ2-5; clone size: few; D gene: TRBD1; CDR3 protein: CASSRLEQGAQETQYF; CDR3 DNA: TGTGCCAGCAGCCGCCTTGAACAGGGGGCCCAAGAGACCCAGTACTTC
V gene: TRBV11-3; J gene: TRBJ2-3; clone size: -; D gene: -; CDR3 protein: CASSRREGVGDTQYF; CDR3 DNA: TGTGCCAGCAGCCGAAGAGAGGGAGTGGGAGATACGCAGTATTTT
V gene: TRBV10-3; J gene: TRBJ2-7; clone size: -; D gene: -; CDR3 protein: CASGESVFEQYF; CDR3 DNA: TGTGCCTCGGGGGAGTCGGTGTTTGAGCAGTACTTC
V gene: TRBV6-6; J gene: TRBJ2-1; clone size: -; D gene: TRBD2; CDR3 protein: CASVSGSLNEQFF; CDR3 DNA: TGTGCCAGTGTTAGCGGGAGTTTGAATGAGCAGTTCTTC
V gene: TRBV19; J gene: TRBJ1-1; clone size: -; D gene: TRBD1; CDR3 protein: CASSPGTGRTEAFF; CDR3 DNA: TGTGCCAGTAGCCCCGGGACAGGGAGGACTGAAGCTTTCTTT
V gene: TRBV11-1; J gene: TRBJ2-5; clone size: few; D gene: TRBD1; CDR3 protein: CASSSYRGGETQYF; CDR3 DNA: TGTGCCAGCAGCTCCTACAGGGGTGGAGAGACCCAGTACTTC
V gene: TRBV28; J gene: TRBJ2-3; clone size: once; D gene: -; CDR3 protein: CASSLSDTDTQYF; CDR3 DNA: TGTGCCAGCAGTTTATCGGATACAGATACGCAGTATTTT
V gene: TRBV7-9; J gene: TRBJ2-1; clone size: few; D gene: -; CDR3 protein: CASLPTGLQYNEQFF; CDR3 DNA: TGTGCCAGCTTGCCAACGGGACTCCAATACAATGAGCAGTTCTTC
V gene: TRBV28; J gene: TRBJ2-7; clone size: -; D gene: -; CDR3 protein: CASSSRRQPEQYF; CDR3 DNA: TGTGCCAGCAGTTCCCGCCGGCAGCCCGAGCAGTACTTC
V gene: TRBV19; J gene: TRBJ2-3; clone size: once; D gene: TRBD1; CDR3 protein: CASSTGQGGLTDTQYF; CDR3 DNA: TGTGCCAGTAGTACTGGACAGGGGGGTCTCACAGATACGCAGTATTTT
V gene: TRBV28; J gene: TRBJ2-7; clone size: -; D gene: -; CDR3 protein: CASSFGTEGVDSYEQYF; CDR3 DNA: TGTGCCAGCAGTTTCGGTACCGAAGGGGTCGACTCCTACGAGCAGTACTTC
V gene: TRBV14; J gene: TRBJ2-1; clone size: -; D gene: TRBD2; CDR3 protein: CASSRERGGSYNEQFF; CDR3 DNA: TGTGCCAGCAGCCGTGAGCGGGGAGGCTCCTACAATGAGCAGTTCTTC
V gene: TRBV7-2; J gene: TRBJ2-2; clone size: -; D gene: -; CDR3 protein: CASSLIGDGELFF; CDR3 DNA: TGTGCCAGCAGCTTAATCGGGGACGGGGAGCTGTTTTTT
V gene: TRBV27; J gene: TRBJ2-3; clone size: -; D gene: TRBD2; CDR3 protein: CASRHTTTSGTDTQYF; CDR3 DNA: TGTGCCAGCAGACATACGACGACTAGCGGCACAGATACGCAGTATTTT
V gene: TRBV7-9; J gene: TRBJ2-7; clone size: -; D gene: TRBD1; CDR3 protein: CASMTGSEQYF; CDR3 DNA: TGTGCCAGCATGACAGGGAGCGAGCAGTACTTC
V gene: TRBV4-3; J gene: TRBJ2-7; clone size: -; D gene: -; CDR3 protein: CASSQDRAGAYEQYF; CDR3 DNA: TGCGCCAGCAGCCAAGACAGGGCAGGGGCCTACGAGCAGTACTTC
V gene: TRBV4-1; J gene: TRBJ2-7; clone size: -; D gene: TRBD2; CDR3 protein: CASSLEGSGSYEQYF; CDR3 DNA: TGCGCCAGCAGCCTTGAAGGTAGCGGGAGTTACGAGCAGTACTTC
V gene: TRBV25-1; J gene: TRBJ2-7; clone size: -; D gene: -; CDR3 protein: CASSALSYEQYF; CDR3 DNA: TGTGCCAGCAGTGCCTTAAGCTACGAGCAGTACTTC
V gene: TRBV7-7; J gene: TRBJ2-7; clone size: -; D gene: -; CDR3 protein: CASSLGGVGGGEQYF; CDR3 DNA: TGTGCTAGCAGCTTAGGTGGGGTAGGGGGAGGCGAGCAGTACTTC
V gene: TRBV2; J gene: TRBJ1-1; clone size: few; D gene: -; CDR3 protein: CASRGIMNTEAFF; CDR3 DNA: TGTGCCAGCCGTGGAATTATGAACACTGAAGCTTTCTTT
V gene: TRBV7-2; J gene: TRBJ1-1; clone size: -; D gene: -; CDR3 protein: CASSLQPGPNTEAFF; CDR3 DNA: TGTGCCAGCAGCTTACAACCGGGGCCGAACACTGAAGCTTTCTTT
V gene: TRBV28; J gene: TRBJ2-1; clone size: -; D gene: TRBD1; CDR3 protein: CASSPGTGSYNEQFF; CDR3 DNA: TGTGCCAGCAGTCCCGGGACAGGATCCTACAATGAGCAGTTCTTC
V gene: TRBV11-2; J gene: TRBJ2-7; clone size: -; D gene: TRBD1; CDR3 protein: CASSPGQGYEQYF; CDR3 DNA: TGTGCCAGCAGCCCGGGACAGGGCTACGAGCAGTACTTC